A single T cell receptor (beta chain) is shown here with its context. Its antigen is currently not known. Base quality data are lacking; no much larger clone is found one base away. The data are from a study of blood T cell repertoires in COVID-19 (dated by TCRdb to between 2020 and 2021). As for the study more broadly: Samples covering the acute and convalescent phases of COVID-19 were provided by collaborators in the United States, Italy and Spain. Where available, HLA class I and class II types were obtained from metadata supplied by the sample provider rather than from assay-based typing. Samples were obtained from the ongoing ImmuneRACE study (first 160 participants) and from 1,200 or so subjects provided by 6 global collaborators. The sample metadata nearly always contained a de-identified subject ID, COVID-19 status, age in years and sex. A freely available public database, intended as a resource for researchers studying the immune response to SARS-CoV-2, is where the repertoires were released. Deeply sampled blood TCRbeta repertoires from subjects exposed to, actively infected with, or recovered from COVID-19 were included in the dataset. The prospective study material was composed of cDNA or gDNA derived from T cells, B-cell-depleted T cells, or PBMCs. What the research found in general, with its limitations: Clinical and demographic metadata were provided uncurated, with the amount varying by source and participant.

The CDR3 runs 17 residues from the cysteine to the phenylalanine. Only CDR3 DNA remains: 51 bases, in frame from the first base. CDR1 and CDR2 are drawn from the germline V gene: SGHVS, FQNEAQ. At the junction V is shortened by 6 bases and J by 0 bases, with 19 bases in between. Whole blood was collected in K2EDTA tubes by collaborating institutions according to the institutions' own protocols. For TCRbeta analysis, collaborators shipped samples as frozen whole blood, isolated PBMCs, or DNA extracted from either of those sample types. TCRbeta CDR3 regions were amplified from genomic DNA using the immunoSEQ Assay, a bias-controlled multiplex PCR. In the authors' own workflow: The number of nucleated cells in each sample was estimated from the amplification of reference gene primers within the assay. To quantify the absolute abundance of each unique TCRbeta CDR3 rearrangement, sequence reads were collapsed and filtered. For each sample, productive Simpson clonality was calculated by taking the square root of Simpson's diversity index across productive rearrangements. Drawn from immuneACCESS, this table holds only the in-frame rearrangements with V and J called that TCRdb kept. Clones are partly lost; checked studies trace under half to an unresolved V gene and leave the rest unexplained. V, J and clone size were drawn from that table, and D and trimming were deduced from the DNA. The sample yields about 260,000 clones; roughly four fifths were counted once. The ten largest clones add up to 1.5% to 2% of the sample.

This receptor was taken from a woman aged 80 or older with acute or convalescent COVID-19. Rearrangement joined TRBV7-8 to TRBJ2-3; the best D guess is TRBD2, with 6 bases matching. Sequences were obtained from peripheral blood. DNA sequence: TGTGCCAGCAGGGAGAGGTTCGGGGGTCCAAGCACAGATACGCAGTATTTT. It translates to CASRERFGGPSTDTQYF.